The 15 T cell receptor beta chains below all came from one sample that was sequenced in a study of CD4 T cells in relation to SARS-CoV-2 and coronaviruses. Their specific antigens are unknown. The assay was immunoSEQ multiplex PCR, and TCRdb's table has in-frame clones only and misses some. The sample has around 40,000 clones; roughly 84% are singletons. The sample was naive CD4+ T cells from PBMCs, cultured in vitro. Subset: naive CD4+ T cells isolated by negative enrichment. Receptors originate from an adult with COVID-19.

The V and J genes are TRBV28 and TRBJ2-1, with a possible D match to TRBD2 (6 bases). CDR1 and CDR2 (germline): MDHEN, SYDVKM. The CDR3 contains 14 residues. V was shortened by 3 bases and J by 5 bases, with 11 bases between the two germline ends. CDR3 protein: CASSLGRLDNEQFF. The CDR3 DNA sequence: TGTGCCAGCAGTTTGGGGCGACTAGACAATGAGCAGTTCTTC.

The V and J genes are TRBV18 and TRBJ2-3; TRBD2 is a possible D gene (5 bases). There are 15 residues in the CDR3. Trimming removed 4 bases at V and 1 base at J, with 12 bases between. Germline values: CDR1 KGHSH, CDR2 LQKENI. The CDR3 loop reads CASSLQLDRTDTQYF. The CDR3 nucleotides read TGTGCCAGCTCACTGCAACTAGACCGCACAGATACGCAGTATTTT.

V gene TRBV19 combines with J gene TRBJ1-5; D is uncertain. CDR1 is LNHDA and CDR2 is SQIVND in the germline V gene (reference sequence). V was trimmed by 4 bases and J by 4 bases, leaving 11 bases between them. The CDR3 has 14 amino acids. Here the CDR3 DNA reads TGTGCCAGTAGTAGTTCGTCCCCTAATCAGCCCCAGCATTTT. It is translated as CASSSSSPNQPQHF. Combining the CDR3 with reference TRBV19 and TRBJ1-5 gives the whole variable domain DGGITQSPKYLFRKEGQNVTLSCEQNLNHDAMYWYRQDPGQGLRLIYYSQIVNDFQKGDIAEGYSVSREKKESFPLTVTSAQKNPTAFYLCASSSSSPNQPQHFGDGTRLSIL.

The V gene is TRBV7-2, the J gene TRBJ1-2, with 8 bases matching TRBD1. In germline, CDR1 is SGHTA, CDR2 FQGNSA. The CDR3 covers 16 residues. After removal of 4 bases from V and 5 bases from J, the junction contained 12 bases not matched to a gene. Here the CDR3 DNA reads TGTGCCAGCAGCTCCTCAAGCGGCAGGGGGCGATATGGCTACACCTTC. It translates to CASSSSSGRGRYGYTF.

The chain recombines TRBV5-4 with TRBJ2-7, with TRBD1 matching 10 bases. Unmatched junction bases numbered 13, after V lost 4 bases and J lost 6 bases. This CDR3 contains 16 residues. The germline CDR1 and CDR2 sequences are SGHNT and YYREEE (reference sequence). The CDR3, as DNA: TGTGCCAGCAGCACAAAGGGGACAGGGGTCTATTCCGAGCAGTACTTC. It yields the protein CASSTKGTGVYSEQYF.

The V gene is TRBV18, the J gene TRBJ2-1; 14 bases are shared with TRBD2. Germline V gives CDR1 KGHSH, CDR2 LQKENI. V gave up 3 bases and J gave up 4 bases; unmatched junction bases: 2. The CDR3 length is 16 residues. CDR3 loop: CASSPGLAGGYNEQFF. In DNA form, the CDR3 reads TGTGCCAGCTCACCTGGACTAGCGGGGGGATACAATGAGCAGTTCTTC.

The DNA of the CDR3 is TGTGCCAGCAGTCCCTGGACAGGTCTAACCGGGGAGCTGTTTTTT. The encoded protein is CASSPWTGLTGELFF. This chain links TRBV27 with TRBJ2-2; 7 bases map to TRBD1. Germline values: CDR1 MNHEY, CDR2 SMNVEV (reference sequence). The CDR3 runs to 15 residues. V lost 5 bases, J lost 5 bases, and 8 bases stayed unmatched.

The chain couples TRBV28 to TRBJ1-2; 7 nucleotides agree with TRBD1. The CDR3 is 16 residues long. V gave up 4 bases and J gave up 5 bases; unmatched junction bases: 13. Germline V gene lookup returns CDR1 MDHEN and CDR2 SYDVKM. The CDR3 region has the DNA TGTGCCAGCAGTTCCGCCACCATTCGGGACAGATATGGCTACACCTTC. This encodes CASSSATIRDRYGYTF.

This chain joins TRBV11-2 and TRBJ2-7; 10 positions agree with TRBD1. V dropped 6 bases and J dropped 7; count of bases not matched to a gene: 9. The CDR3 is made up of 14 amino acids. Germline V gene sequence: CDR1 SGHAT, CDR2 FQNNGV. In DNA form, the CDR3 reads TGTGCCAGCAGGGGGACAGGGGTATCGGGGGAGCAGTACTTC. As protein: CASRGTGVSGEQYF.

The gene calls are TRBV4-1 and TRBJ2-5; 8 bases match TRBD2. The CDR3 contains 16 residues. Looked up from germline, CDR1 is MGHRA and CDR2 is YSYEKL. In DNA, the CDR3 is TGCGGGTATAAAGCGGGAGTAGGAGTAGGCGAAGAGACCCAGTACTTC. It encodes CGYKAGVGVGEETQYF.

The chain couples TRBV9 to TRBJ2-7; possibly TRBD1 or TRBD2 for D (6 bases each). The CDR3 sequence is 14 residues long. Germline V gene sequence: CDR1 SGDLS, CDR2 YYNGEE. V lost 3 bases and J 3 bases, leaving 13 bases between the germline ends. The CDR3 spells CASSAGAGNYEQYF. In DNA form, the CDR3 reads TGTGCCAGCAGCGCGGGGGCCGGGAACTACGAGCAGTACTTC.

J is TRBJ2-7 and V is TRBV3-1 (or the pseudogene TRBV3-2); D is unclear. This CDR3 is 12 amino acids long. The V gene lost 3 bases and the J gene lost 3 bases, with 6 bases spanning the gap. Germline V lookup: CDR1 LGHDT, CDR2 YNNKEL (reference sequence). Here the CDR3 reads CASSHDIYEQYF. DNA of the CDR3: TGTGCCAGCAGCCATGATATCTACGAGCAGTACTTC.

The chain uses TRBV7-3 and TRBJ2-1; D gene uncertain. Looked up from germline, CDR1 is SGHTA and CDR2 is FQGTGA. The V and J ends lost 2 bases and 0 bases respectively, with 8 bases between them. This CDR3 is built from 15 residues. In DNA form, the CDR3 reads TGTGCCAGCAGCTTATCCGGCAACTCCTACAATGAGCAGTTCTTC. Translated: CASSLSGNSYNEQFF.

The chain carries TRBV30 and TRBJ2-5, with 8 bases fitting TRBD1. Germline V gene data show CDR1 as GTSNPN and CDR2 as SVGIG (reference sequence). The CDR3 consists of 14 residues. V lost 1 base to trimming and J lost 3 bases; unmatched junction nucleotides: 4. In DNA, the CDR3 is TGTGCCTGGAGTGACCCGACAGGGGAAGAGACCCAGTACTTC. Its protein product is CAWSDPTGEETQYF.

The chain carries TRBV5-1 and TRBJ2-1; D unresolved. Trimming left V 5 bases short and J 2 bases short, with 17 bases between. Germline CDR1 SGHRS, CDR2 YFSETQ. The CDR3 has 16 residues. This CDR3 is CASSSRQAPAYNEQFF. The CDR3 region has the DNA TGCGCCAGCAGTTCAAGACAAGCGCCAGCCTACAATGAGCAGTTCTTC.